These 29 T cell receptor beta chains originate from one sample sequenced in a study of cytomegalovirus exposure and HLA in healthy donors. PCR primers comprised 60 Vbeta and 13 Jbeta primers. This table comes from immunoSEQ multiplex PCR, and its TCRdb copy is limited to in-frame clones, with some not included. The sample lists under 80,000 clones, 75% occurring once. Sequenced input: PBMCs. These receptors were taken from a woman aged 40 to 49 in good health and CMV-seronegative.

The chain carries TRBV6-4 and TRBJ2-5; TRBD2 aligns across 12 bases. The CDR3 is made up of 15 amino acids. The J segment lost 4 bases and the V segment lost 5 bases, leaving 5 bases of the junction unmatched. Germline CDR1 MRHNA, CDR2 SNTAGT. CDR3 nucleotide sequence: TGTGCCAGCAGTATGCTAGCGGGGGGGCCAGAGACCCAGTACTTC. Translating gives CASSMLAGGPETQYF.

The table lists this clone with a few counts. The CDR3 is CASSDYNEKLFF. The DNA of the CDR3 is TGTGCCAGCAGTGATTATAATGAAAAACTGTTTTTT. The chain combines TRBV2 with TRBJ1-4; D call uncertain. The germline gives CDR1 SNHLY, CDR2 FYNNEI. There are 12 residues in the CDR3. Trimming removed 3 bases at V and 4 bases at J, with 3 bases between.

The V gene is TRBV19, the J gene TRBJ2-7; TRBD1 matches at 9 bases. The CDR3 has 14 residues. Trimming cost V 6 bases and J 10 bases; bases outside gene matches: 13. The germline gives CDR1 LNHDA, CDR2 SQIVND (reference sequence). The CDR3 here is CASSLAGTGIIQYF. Here the CDR3 DNA reads TGTGCCAGTAGCTTGGCCGGGACAGGGATAATCCAGTACTTC.

This clone was observed a handful of times. V gene TRBV5-4 combines with J gene TRBJ2-7, with a possible D match to TRBD1 (6 bases). The CDR3 consists of 14 residues. Germline V lookup: CDR1 SGHNT, CDR2 YYREEE (reference sequence). Between the trimmed V and J ends, which lost 4 bases and 6 bases, there was a span of 17 bases. The CDR3 loop reads CASSLSGENSEQYF. The CDR3 bases are TGTGCCAGCAGCCTCTCAGGGGAGAACTCCGAGCAGTACTTC.

J is TRBJ1-1 and V is TRBV7-2, with D tentatively TRBD1 (5 bases). The V end was cut by 4 bases, the J end by 4 bases, with 19 bases between. The CDR3 spans 16 residues. Germline-derived CDR1 and CDR2 are SGHTA and FQGNSA. The CDR3 reads CASSSLKGFRGTEAFF. The DNA for the CDR3 is TGTGCCAGCAGCTCGTTAAAGGGGTTCCGTGGCACTGAAGCTTTCTTT.

This clone has only one observation. The V gene is TRBV7-2, the J gene TRBJ2-2, with D possibly being TRBD2 (6 bases). Germline V gene sequence: CDR1 SGHTA, CDR2 FQGNSA. The CDR3 is made up of 16 amino acids. Between the trimmed V and J ends, which lost 4 bases and 0 bases, there was a span of 12 bases. CDR3 DNA sequence: TGTGCCAGCAGCTCGAGCGGGCTAGCGAACACCGGGGAGCTGTTTTTT. This gives the protein CASSSSGLANTGELFF.

V is TRBV28 and J is TRBJ1-4; 8 positions match TRBD1. V lost 2 bases to trimming and J lost 3 bases; unmatched junction nucleotides: 5. CDR1 is MDHEN, CDR2 SYDVKM, per germline. This CDR3 region has 16 residues. The CDR3 loop reads CASSLGDRTSNEKLFF. CDR3 in DNA: TGTGCCAGCAGTTTAGGGGACAGGACCTCTAATGAAAAACTGTTTTTT. Complete variable domain (other parts from reference TRBV28 and TRBJ1-4): DVKVTQSSRYLVKRTGEKVFLECVQDMDHENMFWYRQDPGLGLRLIYFSYDVKMKEKGDIPEGYSVSREKKERFSLILESASTNQTSMYLCASSLGDRTSNEKLFFGSGTQLSVL.

V is TRBV6-6 and J is TRBJ1-5, with D uncertain. CDR1 and CDR2 (germline): MNHNY, SVGAGI (reference sequence). The CDR3 is 15 amino acids. The V end lost 6 bases, the J end lost 0 bases, and 12 bases lay between the germline ends. Written as DNA, the CDR3 is TGTGCCAGCAGCCCGGGTCCCTATAGCAATCAGCCCCAGCATTTT. As protein: CASSPGPYSNQPQHF.

The chain's CDR3 is CAISESENSEQFF. The CDR3 nucleotides read TGTGCCATCAGTGAGTCAGAAAACTCGGAGCAGTTCTTC. The chain links TRBV10-3 to TRBJ2-1; D is unclear. The germline V gene encodes CDR1 ENHRY and CDR2 SYGVKD. The CDR3 runs 13 residues. V gave up 0 bases and J gave up 10 bases, with 10 bases separating them.

The chain is built from TRBV5-1 and TRBJ2-7, with 7 bases fitting TRBD2. Germline CDR1 is SGHRS and CDR2 is YFSETQ. V lost 2 bases, J lost 2 bases, and 7 bases stayed unmatched. The CDR3 runs to 15 residues. The CDR3 DNA follows: TGCGCCAGCAGCTTCGCTAGCGGTCCGGCCTACGAGCAGTACTTC. Translating gives CASSFASGPAYEQYF.

V gene TRBV7-2 combines with J gene TRBJ1-3; D is uncertain. The CDR3 consists of 13 residues. Trimming removed 6 bases from V and 8 bases from J, with 14 bases in between. In germline, CDR1 is SGHTA, CDR2 FQGNSA. For the CDR3, the DNA is TGTGCCAGCAGTTATCCTCCCCCAGACACCATATATTTT. Residues: CASSYPPPDTIYF.

V and J are TRBV2 and TRBJ2-2; 9 bases agree with TRBD1. The germline gives CDR1 SNHLY, CDR2 FYNNEI. The V and J ends lost 10 bases and 4 bases, in that order; junction bases with no gene match: 10. This CDR3 spans 15 amino acids. CDR3 region: CANTLTGGVTGELFF. The CDR3 nucleotides are TGTGCCAACACCTTGACAGGGGGGGTCACCGGGGAGCTGTTTTTT.

Regarding this clone: The junction and the germline gene differ at one end; a read error may be behind it. Other DNA sequences in this specimen translate into the identical CDR3. The gene calls are TRBV5-8 and TRBJ2-7; TRBD1 agrees at 12 bases. CDR1 is SGHTS, CDR2 YDEGEE, per germline. The CDR3 covers 14 residues. The CDR3 nucleotides are TGTGCCAGCAGCTTCGGGACAGGGGGCAACGAGCAGTATTTC. Translation gives CASSFGTGGNEQYF.

The J gene is TRBJ2-7, the V gene TRBV7-9; TRBD2 is a possible D gene (6 bases). V was cut by 4 bases and J by 7 bases, with 14 bases left in between. The CDR3 totals 13 residues. Per the germline V gene, CDR1 is SEHNR and CDR2 is FQNEAQ (reference sequence). The CDR3 coding sequence is TGTGCCAGCAGCTATGGGGGGTTTGGGGAGCAGTACTTC. Its protein is CASSYGGFGEQYF.

This chain connects TRBV7-2 to TRBJ2-5; TRBD2 matches at 8 bases. Trimming removed 2 bases from V and 5 bases from J; junction bases left unmatched: 13. The CDR3 spans 17 residues. Germline V gives CDR1 SGHTA, CDR2 FQGNSA. The CDR3 nucleotides are TGTGCCAGCAGCTTAAACCCGGGAGGGCCTCCTAGGGAGACCCAGTACTTC. Protein: CASSLNPGGPPRETQYF.

This sequence joins TRBV5-4 and TRBJ2-7, with TRBD1 matching over 8 bases. The CDR3 spans 14 residues. J was trimmed by 1 base and V by 2 bases; bases with no gene match: 2. Germline CDR1 and CDR2: SGHNT and YYREEE (reference sequence). CDR3: CASSLRTGSYEQYF. The CDR3 bases are TGTGCCAGCAGCTTACGGACAGGGTCCTACGAGCAGTACTTC.

J is TRBJ2-5 and V is TRBV18; D uncertain. This CDR3 is 11 amino acids long. Germline V lookup: CDR1 KGHSH, CDR2 LQKENI. V shed 6 bases and J shed 2 bases, with 4 bases lying between them. The CDR3 region has the DNA TGTGCCAGCTCCGGTCAAGAGACCCAGTACTTC. This codes for CASSGQETQYF.

The rearrangement uses TRBV18 and TRBJ2-1; TRBD1 matches at 8 bases. The CDR3 is made up of 15 amino acids. V was pared by 5 bases and J by 5 bases, with 8 bases of the junction left unmatched. Germline V gene sequence: CDR1 KGHSH, CDR2 LQKENI. The CDR3 loop is CASSFRDRPNNEQFF. CDR3 in DNA: TGTGCCAGCTCATTCCGGGACAGGCCAAACAATGAGCAGTTCTTC. The variable domain in full, with the rest retrieved from reference TRBV18 and TRBJ2-1, is NAGVMQNPRHLVRRRGQEARLRCSPMKGHSHVYWYRQLPEEGLKFMVYLQKENIIDESGMPKERFSAEFPKEGPSILRIQQVVRGDSAAYFCASSFRDRPNNEQFFGPGTRLTVL.

V is TRBV18 and J is TRBJ1-5; 8 nucleotides agree with TRBD1. From germline, CDR1 is KGHSH and CDR2 LQKENI. The V segment lost 5 bases and the J segment 2 bases; nucleotides outside the gene matches: 5. The CDR3 length is 15 residues. The CDR3 region has the DNA TGTGCCAGCTCAACTGACAGGGGTGGCAATCAGCCCCAGCATTTT. This encodes CASSTDRGGNQPQHF.

This clone turned up a few times. This chain joins TRBV9 and TRBJ1-2; weak D call: TRBD1 (6 bases). Germline V gives CDR1 SGDLS, CDR2 YYNGEE. The CDR3 length is 14 residues. V shed 4 bases and J shed 2 bases, with 12 bases lying between them. DNA of the CDR3: TGTGCCAGCAGCCCGGGACACCGAAACTATGGCTACACCTTC. It encodes CASSPGHRNYGYTF.

With regard to this clone: Sequence at one end of the junction differs from germline and may be a read error. The chain employs TRBV7-7 and TRBJ2-2; TRBD2 matches 8 bases. CDR3 length equals 14 residues. Per the germline V gene, CDR1 is SSHAT and CDR2 is FNYEAQ (reference sequence). The CDR3 DNA follows: TGTGCTAGCAGCTTAGCGGGACTAGCCGGGGAGCTGTTTTTT. It is translated as CASSLAGLAGELFF.

The V gene is TRBV6-1, the J gene TRBJ2-7; D remains unclear. The V gene lost 4 bases and the J gene lost 3 bases, with 10 bases spanning the gap. The CDR3 runs 13 residues. In germline, CDR1 is MNHNS, CDR2 SASEGT. DNA for the CDR3: TGTGCCAGCAGTGCACAGCCGAACTACGAGCAGTACTTC. Its translation: CASSAQPNYEQYF.

This chain connects TRBV19 to TRBJ1-1, with 11 bases fitting TRBD1. Losses at the gene ends were 7 bases for V and 0 bases for J; bases not matched to a gene: 10. CDR3 length equals 17 residues. Germline CDR1 is LNHDA and CDR2 is SQIVND (reference sequence). The CDR3 bases are TGTGCCAGTAAAGGACAGGGGGCGCTTCCTATGAACACTGAAGCTTTCTTT. Amino acids: CASKGQGALPMNTEAFF.

V usage is TRBV6-1 and J usage is TRBJ2-7; TRBD1 matches 7 bases. Germline V CDR1 and CDR2: MNHNS, SASEGT. After removal of 6 bases from V and 2 bases from J, the junction contained 7 bases not matched to a gene. The length of the CDR3 is 14 residues. In DNA, the CDR3 is TGTGCCAGCAGCCCCAGACAGGGTACCTACGAGCAGTACTTC. Amino acids: CASSPRQGTYEQYF.

V and J are TRBV14 and TRBJ2-7, with D possibly matching TRBD2 (6 bases). This CDR3 is built from 13 residues. V lost 1 base to trimming and J lost 6 bases, with 10 bases between them. CDR1 is SGHDN, CDR2 FVKESK, per germline. The CDR3 protein is CASSQVRGGEQYF. The CDR3 DNA is TGTGCCAGCAGCCAAGTTCGGGGAGGCGAGCAGTACTTC.

J is TRBJ2-1 and V is TRBV2; TRBD2 might be the D (5 bases). Germline V gene lookup returns CDR1 SNHLY and CDR2 FYNNEI. The CDR3 loop spans 13 amino acids. V was trimmed by 1 base and J by 8 bases, leaving 9 bases between them. The CDR3 sequence: CASSEEARDEQFF. The CDR3 nucleotides are TGTGCCAGCAGTGAAGAGGCGCGGGATGAGCAGTTCTTC.

J is TRBJ2-5 and V is TRBV9; possible D gene TRBD2, 5 bases. Germline values: CDR1 SGDLS, CDR2 YYNGEE. The CDR3 has 14 amino acids. V lost 0 bases, J lost 1 base, and 7 bases lay in between. The CDR3 bases are TGTGCCAGCAGCGTAGAGGGAGCCCAAGAGACCCAGTACTTC. Its protein is CASSVEGAQETQYF.

The chain carries TRBV13 and TRBJ2-7; 9 bases are a match to TRBD1. This CDR3 is built from 15 residues. V was clipped by 6 bases and J by 0 bases; unmatched bases: 6. The V gene's germline CDR1 is PRHDT and CDR2 FYEKMQ (reference sequence). The CDR3 nucleotides are TGTGCCAGCAGGCATACAGGGGGCCTCTCCTACGAGCAGTACTTC. It yields the protein CASRHTGGLSYEQYF.

A few counts support this clone. This chain connects TRBV11-2 to TRBJ1-4; D gene uncertain. Trimming pared 1 base from V and 4 bases from J, leaving 7 bases between. The germline V gene has CDR1 SGHAT and CDR2 FQNNGV. The length of the CDR3 is 14 residues. CDR3 nucleotides: TGTGCCAGCAGCTTAGGCAGGAATAATGAAAAACTGTTTTTT. It yields the protein CASSLGRNNEKLFF.